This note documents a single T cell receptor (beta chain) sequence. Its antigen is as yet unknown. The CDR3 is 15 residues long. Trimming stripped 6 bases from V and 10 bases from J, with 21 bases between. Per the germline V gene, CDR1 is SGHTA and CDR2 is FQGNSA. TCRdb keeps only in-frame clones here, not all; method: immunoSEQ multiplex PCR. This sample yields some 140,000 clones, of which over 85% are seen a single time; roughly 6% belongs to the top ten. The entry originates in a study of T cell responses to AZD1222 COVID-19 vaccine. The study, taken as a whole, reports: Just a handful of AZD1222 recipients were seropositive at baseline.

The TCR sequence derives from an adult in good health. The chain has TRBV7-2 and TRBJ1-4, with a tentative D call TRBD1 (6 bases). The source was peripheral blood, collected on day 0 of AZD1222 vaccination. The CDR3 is CASSPTTGNQGKLFF. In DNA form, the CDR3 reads TGTGCCAGCAGTCCGACAACAGGGAATCAGGGAAAACTGTTTTTT.